The T cell receptor beta chain described here comes from a study of monozygotic twins with cystic fibrosis. Across the study: With roughly 16 PCR cycles, barcoded libraries came from three micrograms of fragmented DNA.

Profiling relied on immunoSEQ multiplex PCR, and the TCRdb table lists in-frame clones only, not all of them. The data contain roughly 9,400 clones, 98% to 99% of them seen just once; the ten biggest clones take up less than 0.25%. General study results and limits: The repertoire was suggested to be naive-dominated, clonality median approximately 0.009. Co-twins had the most similar V usage for 13 of 16 pairs, J for 8. Nucleotide-identical clonotype sharing was significantly higher within monozygotic CF twin pairs than between unrelated CF individuals.

In germline, CDR1 is LGHNA, CDR2 YSLEER. The CDR3 spans 17 residues. The ends lost 0 bases at V and 6 bases at J; junction bases unmatched: 10. Concerning this clone: Its matching antigen is unknown.

What was sequenced was blood. This TCR came from a girl aged 2 to 10 with cystic fibrosis. The rearrangement uses TRBV4-3 and TRBJ2-1, with 8 nucleotides matching TRBD1. The CDR3 here is CASSQESVLGQGNEQFF. In DNA form, the CDR3 reads TGCGCCAGCAGCCAAGAATCGGTCCTCGGACAGGGCAATGAGCAGTTCTTC.